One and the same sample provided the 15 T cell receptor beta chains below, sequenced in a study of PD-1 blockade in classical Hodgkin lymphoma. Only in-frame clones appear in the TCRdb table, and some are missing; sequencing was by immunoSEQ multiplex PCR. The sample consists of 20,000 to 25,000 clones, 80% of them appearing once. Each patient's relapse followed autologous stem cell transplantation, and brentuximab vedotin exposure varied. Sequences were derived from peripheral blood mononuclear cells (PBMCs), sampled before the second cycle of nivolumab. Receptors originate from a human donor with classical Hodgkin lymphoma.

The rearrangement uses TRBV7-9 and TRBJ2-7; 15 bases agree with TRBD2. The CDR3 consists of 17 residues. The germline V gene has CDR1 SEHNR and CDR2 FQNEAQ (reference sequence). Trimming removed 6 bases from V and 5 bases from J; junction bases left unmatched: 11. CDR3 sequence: CASSPLGGTSGRNEQYF. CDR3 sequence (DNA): TGTGCCAGCAGTCCCCTGGGGGGGACTAGCGGGAGGAACGAGCAGTACTTC.

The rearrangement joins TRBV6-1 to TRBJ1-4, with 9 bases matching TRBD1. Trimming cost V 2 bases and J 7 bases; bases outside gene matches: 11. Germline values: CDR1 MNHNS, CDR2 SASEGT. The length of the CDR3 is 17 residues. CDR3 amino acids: CASSERSGTGRGEKLFF. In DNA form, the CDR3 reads TGTGCCAGCAGTGAACGATCCGGGACAGGGCGGGGTGAAAAACTGTTTTTT.

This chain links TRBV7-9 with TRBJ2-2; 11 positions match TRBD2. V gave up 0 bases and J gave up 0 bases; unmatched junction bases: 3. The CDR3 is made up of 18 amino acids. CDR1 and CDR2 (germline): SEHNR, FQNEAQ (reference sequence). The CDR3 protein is CASSLAMGLAANTGELFF. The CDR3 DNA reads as TGTGCCAGCAGCTTAGCGATGGGACTAGCGGCGAACACCGGGGAGCTGTTTTTT.

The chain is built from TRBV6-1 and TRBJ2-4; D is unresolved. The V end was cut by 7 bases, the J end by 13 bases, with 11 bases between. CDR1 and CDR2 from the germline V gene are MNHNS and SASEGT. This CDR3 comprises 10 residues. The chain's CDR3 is CASNTPTQYF. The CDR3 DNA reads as TGTGCCAGCAATACCCCTACGCAGTACTTC.

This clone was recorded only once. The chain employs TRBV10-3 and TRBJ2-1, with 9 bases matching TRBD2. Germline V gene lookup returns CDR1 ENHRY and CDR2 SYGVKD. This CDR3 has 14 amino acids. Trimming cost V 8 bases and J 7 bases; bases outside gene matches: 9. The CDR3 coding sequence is TGTGCCATCTCGGCGGGAGGGGGGCTAAATGAGCAGTTCTTC. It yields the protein CAISAGGGLNEQFF.

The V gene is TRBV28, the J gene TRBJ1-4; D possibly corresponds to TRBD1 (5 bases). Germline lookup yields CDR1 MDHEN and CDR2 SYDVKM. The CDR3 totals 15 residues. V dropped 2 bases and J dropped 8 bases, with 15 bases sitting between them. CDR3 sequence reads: CASSLTFGALEKLFF. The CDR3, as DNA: TGTGCCAGCAGTTTAACCTTTGGGGCCCTAGAAAAACTGTTTTTT.

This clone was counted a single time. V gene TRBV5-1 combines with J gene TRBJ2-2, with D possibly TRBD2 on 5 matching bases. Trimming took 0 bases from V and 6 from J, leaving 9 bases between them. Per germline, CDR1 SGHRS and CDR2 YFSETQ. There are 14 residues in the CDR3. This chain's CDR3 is CASSLVSGAGELFF. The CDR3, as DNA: TGCGCCAGCAGCTTGGTTTCCGGGGCCGGGGAGCTGTTTTTT.

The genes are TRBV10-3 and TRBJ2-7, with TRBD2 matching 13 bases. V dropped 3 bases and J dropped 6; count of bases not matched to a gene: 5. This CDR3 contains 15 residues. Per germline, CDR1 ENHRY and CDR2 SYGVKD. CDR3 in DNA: TGTGCCATCAGTGAACTAGCGGGAGGGGGGTCCGAGCAGTACTTC. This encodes CAISELAGGGSEQYF.

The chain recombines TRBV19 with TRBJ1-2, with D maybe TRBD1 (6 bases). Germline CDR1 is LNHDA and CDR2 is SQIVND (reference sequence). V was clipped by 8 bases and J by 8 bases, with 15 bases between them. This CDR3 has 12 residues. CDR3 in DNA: TGTGCCAGTCACCAGCAGGGGCAAGGCTACACCTTC. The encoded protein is CASHQQGQGYTF. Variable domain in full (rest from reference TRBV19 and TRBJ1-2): DGGITQSPKYLFRKEGQNVTLSCEQNLNHDAMYWYRQDPGQGLRLIYYSQIVNDFQKGDIAEGYSVSREKKESFPLTVTSAQKNPTAFYLCASHQQGQGYTFGSGTRLTVV.

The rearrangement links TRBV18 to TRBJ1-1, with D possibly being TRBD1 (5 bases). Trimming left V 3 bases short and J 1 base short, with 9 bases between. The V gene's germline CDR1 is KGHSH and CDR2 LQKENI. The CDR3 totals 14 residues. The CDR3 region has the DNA TGTGCCAGCTCACCGGGGGGTGGGAACACTGAAGCTTTCTTT. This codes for CASSPGGGNTEAFF.

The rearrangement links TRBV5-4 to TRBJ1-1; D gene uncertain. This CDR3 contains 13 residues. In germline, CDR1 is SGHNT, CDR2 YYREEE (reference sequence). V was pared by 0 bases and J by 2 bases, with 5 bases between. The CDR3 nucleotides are TGTGCCAGCAGCTTGGGGATTAACACTGAAGCTTTCTTT. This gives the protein CASSLGINTEAFF.

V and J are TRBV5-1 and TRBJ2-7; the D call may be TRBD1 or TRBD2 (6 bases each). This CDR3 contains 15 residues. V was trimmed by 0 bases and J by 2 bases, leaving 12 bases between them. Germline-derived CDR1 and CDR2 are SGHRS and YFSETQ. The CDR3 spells CASSLGGTKAYEQYF. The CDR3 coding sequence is TGCGCCAGCAGCTTGGGCGGGACAAAAGCCTACGAGCAGTACTTC. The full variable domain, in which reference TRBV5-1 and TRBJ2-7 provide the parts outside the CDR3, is KAGVTQTPRYLIKTRGQQVTLSCSPISGHRSVSWYQQTPGQGLQFLFEYFSETQRNKGNFPGRFSGRQFSNSRSEMNVSTLELGDSALYLCASSLGGTKAYEQYFGPGTRLTVT.

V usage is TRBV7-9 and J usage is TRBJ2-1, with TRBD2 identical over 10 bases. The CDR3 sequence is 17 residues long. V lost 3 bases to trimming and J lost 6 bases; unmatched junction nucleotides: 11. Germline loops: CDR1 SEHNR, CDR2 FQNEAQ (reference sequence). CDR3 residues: CASSFTTLAGESNEQFF. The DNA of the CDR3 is TGTGCCAGCAGCTTCACCACTCTAGCGGGAGAGAGCAATGAGCAGTTCTTC.

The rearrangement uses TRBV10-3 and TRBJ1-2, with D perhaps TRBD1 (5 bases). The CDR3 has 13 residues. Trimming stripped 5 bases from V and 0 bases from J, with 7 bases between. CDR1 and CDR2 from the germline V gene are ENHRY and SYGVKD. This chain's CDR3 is CAISPTANYGYTF. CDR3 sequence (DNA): TGTGCCATCAGTCCGACAGCTAACTATGGCTACACCTTC.

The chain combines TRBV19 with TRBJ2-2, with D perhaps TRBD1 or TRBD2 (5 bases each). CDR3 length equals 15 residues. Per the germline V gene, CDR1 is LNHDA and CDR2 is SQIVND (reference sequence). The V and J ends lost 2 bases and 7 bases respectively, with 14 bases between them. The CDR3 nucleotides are TGTGCCAGTAGTATAATGGGACCAAGAGGCGGGGAGCTGTTTTTT. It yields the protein CASSIMGPRGGELFF.